These 19 T cell receptor beta chains were all obtained from the same sample, sequenced in a study of blood T cell repertoires in COVID-19. The method was immunoSEQ multiplex PCR; TCRdb's version includes in-frame clones alone and lacks a portion of them. The sample has roughly 90,000 clones; about four fifths are singletons. Sequencing input: peripheral blood. These receptors came from a woman in her 70s with acute or convalescent COVID-19.

J is TRBJ2-2 and V is TRBV5-1; 8 bases line up with TRBD1. CDR1 SGHRS and CDR2 YFSETQ come from the germline V gene. The CDR3 contains 16 residues. With V trimmed by 4 bases and J by 0 bases, 5 bases remained unmatched. CDR3 sequence (DNA): TGCGCCAGCAGCGCGGCGGACAGGGCGAACACCGGGGAGCTGTTTTTT. Translating gives CASSAADRANTGELFF. The variable domain in full, completed from reference TRBV5-1 and TRBJ2-2, reads KAGVTQTPRYLIKTRGQQVTLSCSPISGHRSVSWYQQTPGQGLQFLFEYFSETQRNKGNFPGRFSGRQFSNSRSEMNVSTLELGDSALYLCASSAADRANTGELFFGEGSRLTVL.

V usage is TRBV5-1 and J usage is TRBJ2-7; a weak D match, TRBD1 (5 bases). Germline V CDR1 and CDR2: SGHRS, YFSETQ. CDR3 length: 11 residues. The germline V and J ends were trimmed by 8 bases and 4 bases, with 10 bases remaining between them. CDR3 in amino acids: CASRGEYEQYF. CDR3 nucleotides: TGCGCCAGTAGGGGTGAATACGAGCAGTACTTC.

This clone is a singleton in its sample. The chain uses TRBV19 and TRBJ2-3, with D hard to call. Germline values: CDR1 LNHDA, CDR2 SQIVND (reference sequence). The CDR3 has 13 amino acids. V was pared by 3 bases and J by 0 bases, with 4 bases between. Here the CDR3 reads CASSIGSTDTQYF. DNA for the CDR3: TGTGCCAGTAGTATTGGCAGCACAGATACGCAGTATTTT.

The chain uses TRBV2 and TRBJ1-6; D is perhaps TRBD1 (5 bases). Between the trimmed V and J ends, which lost 8 bases and 5 bases, there was a span of 7 bases. Germline assignment: CDR1 SNHLY and CDR2 FYNNEI. CDR3 length: 12 residues. This CDR3 reads CASGTDNSPLHF. Written as DNA, the CDR3 is TGTGCCAGCGGGACTGATAATTCACCCCTCCACTTT.

The chain couples TRBV6-2 or TRBV6-3 to TRBJ1-5, with D perhaps TRBD1 (5 bases). Germline lookup yields CDR1 MNHEY and CDR2 SVGEGT. With 6 bases removed from V and 4 bases from J, the gap between germline ends came to 19 bases. This CDR3 region has 16 residues. CDR3 nucleotide sequence: TGTGCCAGCAGCCAACCGGGACTCGAGAGGAATCAGCCCCAGCATTTT. Translation gives CASSQPGLERNQPQHF.

The gene calls are TRBV6-5 and TRBJ2-7, with no clear D. V was shortened by 6 bases and J by 3 bases, with 12 bases between the two germline ends. This CDR3 spans 13 amino acids. Germline values: CDR1 MNHEY, CDR2 SVGAGI. CDR3 in DNA: TGTGCCAGCAGGGAGACCAGACTCTACGAGCAGTACTTC. Its translation is CASRETRLYEQYF.

The chain has TRBV29-1 and TRBJ1-1; D unresolved. CDR1 is SQVTM, CDR2 ANQGSEA, per germline. The CDR3 is made up of 15 amino acids. V gave up 0 bases and J gave up 1 base, with 12 bases separating them. The CDR3: CSVEDSGFSNTEAFF. CDR3 nucleotides: TGCAGCGTTGAAGACTCGGGATTCTCGAACACTGAAGCTTTCTTT.

The chain joins TRBV4-1 to TRBJ1-2; perhaps TRBD1 as D (5 bases). CDR3 length: 15 amino acids. Trimming took 0 bases from V and 4 from J, leaving 12 bases between them. Germline CDR1 is MGHRA and CDR2 is YSYEKL. The CDR3 region has the DNA TGCGCCAGCAGCCAAGATCCTCAGGGCTTCTATGGCTACACCTTC. Amino acid sequence: CASSQDPQGFYGYTF.

This rearrangement joins TRBV19 to TRBJ1-1, with TRBD1 matching 8 bases. There are 15 residues in the CDR3. Unmatched junction bases numbered 4, after V lost 4 bases and J lost 0 bases. In germline, CDR1 is LNHDA, CDR2 SQIVND (reference sequence). CDR3 in DNA: TGTGCCAGTAGTAAGGACAGGGTGATGAACACTGAAGCTTTCTTT. Its protein is CASSKDRVMNTEAFF.

This clone was recorded a few times. J is TRBJ2-7 and V is TRBV18, with a weak D call TRBD1 (6 bases). The V and J ends lost 1 base and 5 bases respectively, with 9 bases between them. The germline gives CDR1 KGHSH, CDR2 LQKENI. The CDR3 loop spans 13 amino acids. The CDR3 DNA is TGTGCCAGCTCACCACTGCAGGGGAACGAGCAGTACTTC. Its protein product is CASSPLQGNEQYF.

The genes are TRBV2 and TRBJ1-1, with 9 bases lining up with TRBD1. The germline V gene has CDR1 SNHLY and CDR2 FYNNEI. J was trimmed by 4 bases and V by 1 base; bases with no gene match: 7. The CDR3 loop spans 16 amino acids. The CDR3 region has the DNA TGTGCCAGCAGTGAAGTACAGGGGGCTGGGGGCACTGAAGCTTTCTTT. It codes for CASSEVQGAGGTEAFF. The whole variable domain, remainder taken from reference TRBV2 and TRBJ1-1, is EPEVTQTPSHQVTQMGQEVILRCVPISNHLYFYWYRQILGQKVEFLVSFYNNEISEKSEIFDDQFSVERPDGSNFTLKIRSTKLEDSAMYFCASSEVQGAGGTEAFFGQGTRLTVV.

The chain uses TRBV11-3 and TRBJ1-6; TRBD1 is a possible D gene (5 bases). Germline V CDR1 and CDR2: SGHNT, YENEEA. V lost 5 bases to trimming and J lost 9 bases, with 20 bases between them. The CDR3 spans 16 residues. The CDR3 is CASSLSGRGEGSPLHF. The DNA for the CDR3 is TGTGCCAGCAGCCTGTCCGGGAGGGGTGAGGGTTCACCCCTCCACTTT.

This clone has only one observation. The chain links TRBV11-2 to TRBJ2-7; TRBD1 matches 8 bases. CDR1 and CDR2 (germline): SGHAT, FQNNGV. Trimming cost V 7 bases and J 2 bases; bases outside gene matches: 7. The CDR3 runs 14 residues. This CDR3 reads CASTDRDRTYEQYF. CDR3 sequence (DNA): TGTGCCAGCACCGACCGGGACAGGACCTACGAGCAGTACTTC.

V is TRBV5-1 and J is TRBJ2-1, with 14 bases matching TRBD2. The length of the CDR3 is 19 residues. Germline trimming cut 0 bases from V and 0 bases from J; bases unmatched to any gene: 5. Germline V lookup: CDR1 SGHRS, CDR2 YFSETQ. CDR3 coding DNA: TGCGCCAGCAGCTTGGGGACTAGCGGGGGGCTGAGCTCCTACAATGAGCAGTTCTTC. The encoded protein is CASSLGTSGGLSSYNEQFF.

The chain carries TRBV6-5 and TRBJ2-1; D gene unclear. Per the germline V gene, CDR1 is MNHEY and CDR2 is SVGAGI. V was trimmed by 0 bases and J by 3 bases, leaving 12 bases between them. CDR3 length equals 16 residues. The DNA of the CDR3 is TGTGCCAGCAGTTACTCGGTCCTCCCAGGCTACAATGAGCAGTTCTTC. Translated: CASSYSVLPGYNEQFF.

The CDR3 region has the DNA TGTGCCAGCAGCCTAGTTTCGACAGACAATGAGCAGTTCTTC. This encodes CASSLVSTDNEQFF. This chain uses TRBV3-1 (or the pseudogene TRBV3-2) with TRBJ2-1; a weak D match, TRBD1 (5 bases). V lost 4 bases, J lost 5 bases, and 12 bases lay in between. Germline V gene data show CDR1 as LGHDT and CDR2 as YNNKEL (reference sequence). CDR3 length: 14 residues.

The chain uses TRBV6-5 and TRBJ1-2, with 8 bases that match TRBD1. Per the germline V gene, CDR1 is MNHEY and CDR2 is SVGAGI. J lost 4 bases, V lost 5 bases, and 9 bases had no gene match. This CDR3 has 15 amino acids. CDR3 DNA: TGTGCCAGCAGTCACCTTGGGACAGGAGTCTATGGCTACACCTTC. Translation gives CASSHLGTGVYGYTF.

The CDR3 DNA sequence: TGTGCCAGCTCACCACCGGGGCTTAGCTCCTACGAGCAGTACTTC. It is translated as CASSPPGLSSYEQYF. The chain couples TRBV18 to TRBJ2-7; D perhaps matches TRBD1 (5 bases). The CDR3 extends over 15 amino acids. Per germline, CDR1 KGHSH and CDR2 LQKENI. Trimming removed 0 bases at V and 0 bases at J, with 9 bases between.

V is TRBV14 and J is TRBJ2-1, with D possibly matching TRBD2 (5 bases). V was pared by 4 bases and J by 10 bases, with 11 bases between. Germline V lookup: CDR1 SGHDN, CDR2 FVKESK. This CDR3 is 12 amino acids long. The CDR3 DNA is TGTGCCAGCAGCCCCAGACTATCCGAGCAGTTCTTC. Residues: CASSPRLSEQFF.